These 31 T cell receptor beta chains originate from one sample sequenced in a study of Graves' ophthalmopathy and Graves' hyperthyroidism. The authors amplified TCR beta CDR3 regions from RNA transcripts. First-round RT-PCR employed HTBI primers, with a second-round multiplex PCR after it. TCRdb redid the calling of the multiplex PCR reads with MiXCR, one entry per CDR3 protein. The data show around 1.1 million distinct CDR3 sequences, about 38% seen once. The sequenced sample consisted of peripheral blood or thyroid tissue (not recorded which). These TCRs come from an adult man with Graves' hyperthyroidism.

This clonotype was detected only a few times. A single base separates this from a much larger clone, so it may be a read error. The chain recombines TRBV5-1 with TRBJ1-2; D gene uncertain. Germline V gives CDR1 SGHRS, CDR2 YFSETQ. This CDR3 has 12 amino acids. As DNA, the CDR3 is TGCGCCAGCAGCTTGGCGGGAAATGGCTGCACCTTC. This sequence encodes CASSLAGNGCTF.

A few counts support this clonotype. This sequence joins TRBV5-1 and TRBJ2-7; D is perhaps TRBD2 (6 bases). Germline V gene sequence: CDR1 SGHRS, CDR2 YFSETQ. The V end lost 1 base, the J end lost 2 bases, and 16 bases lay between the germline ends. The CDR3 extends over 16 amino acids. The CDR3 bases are TGCGCCAGCAGCTTGCCAGCGGGCGTAACCACCTACGAGCAGTACTTC. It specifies CASSLPAGVTTYEQYF.

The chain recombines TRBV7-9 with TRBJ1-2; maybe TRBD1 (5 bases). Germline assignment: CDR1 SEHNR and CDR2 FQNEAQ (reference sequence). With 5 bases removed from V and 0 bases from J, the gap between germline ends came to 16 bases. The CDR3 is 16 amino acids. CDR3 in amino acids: CASSRPGTEANYGYTF. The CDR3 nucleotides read TGTGCCAGCAGCCGACCCGGGACTGAAGCTAACTATGGCTACACCTTC.

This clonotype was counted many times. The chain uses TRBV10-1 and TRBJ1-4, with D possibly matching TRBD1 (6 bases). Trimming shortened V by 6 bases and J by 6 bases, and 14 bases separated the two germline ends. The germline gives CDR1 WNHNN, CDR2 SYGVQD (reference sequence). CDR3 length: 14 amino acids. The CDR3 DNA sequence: TGCGCCAGCAGCCGGGGACAAGTAGATGAAAAACTGTTTTTT. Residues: CASSRGQVDEKLFF.

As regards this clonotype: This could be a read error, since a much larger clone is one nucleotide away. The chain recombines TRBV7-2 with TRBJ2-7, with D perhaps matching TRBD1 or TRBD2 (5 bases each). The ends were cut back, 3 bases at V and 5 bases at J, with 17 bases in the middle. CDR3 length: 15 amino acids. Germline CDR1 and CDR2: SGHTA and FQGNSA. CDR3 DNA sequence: TGTGCCAGCAGCTTCGGGGTAGGGGCAGGGCACGAGCAGTACTTC. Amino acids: CASSFGVGAGHEQYF. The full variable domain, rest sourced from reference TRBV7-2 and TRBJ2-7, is GAGVSQSPSNKVTEKGKDVELRCDPISGHTALYWYRQSLGQGLEFLIYFQGNSAPDKSGLPSDRFSAERTGGSVSTLTIQRTQQEDSAVYLCASSFGVGAGHEQYFGPGTRLTVT.

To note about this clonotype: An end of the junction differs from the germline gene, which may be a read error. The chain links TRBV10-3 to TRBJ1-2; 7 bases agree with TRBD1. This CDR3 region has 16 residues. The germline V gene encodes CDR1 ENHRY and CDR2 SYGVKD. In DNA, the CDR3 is TGTGCCAGCAGTTCTTCCCCTCGACAGGGAAACTATGGCTACACCTTC. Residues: CASSSSPRQGNYGYTF.

CDR3 nucleotides: TGCAGCGTTGAAGGACTAGCGGGGACCCAAGAGACCCAGTACTTC. Translation: CSVEGLAGTQETQYF. V gene TRBV29-1 combines with J gene TRBJ2-5; 11 bases align to TRBD2. V lost 1 base and J lost 1; bases outside the gene matches: 2. This CDR3 is 15 amino acids long. Germline V gives CDR1 SQVTM, CDR2 ANQGSEA.

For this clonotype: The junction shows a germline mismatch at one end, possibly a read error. Written as DNA, the CDR3 is TGTGCCAGCAGCCCATCAACGGGGGGGGGTTGGTCCTACGAGCAGTACTTC. Translation gives CASSPSTGGGWSYEQYF. The chain joins TRBV10-2 to TRBJ2-7; TRBD2 aligns across 8 bases. This CDR3 is 17 amino acids long. Germline-derived CDR1 and CDR2 are WSHSY and SAAADI.

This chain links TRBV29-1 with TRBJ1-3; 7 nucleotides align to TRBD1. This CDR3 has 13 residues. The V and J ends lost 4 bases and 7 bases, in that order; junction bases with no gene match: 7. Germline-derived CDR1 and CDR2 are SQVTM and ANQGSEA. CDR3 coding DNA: TGCAGCGTTGTGTTACAGGGGCGGAACACCATATATTTT. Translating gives CSVVLQGRNTIYF.

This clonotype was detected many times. CDR3 protein: CASNTRGVMNTEAFF. The DNA of the CDR3 is TGTGCCAGTAATACCAGGGGGGTTATGAACACTGAAGCTTTCTTT. This chain uses TRBV19 with TRBJ1-1, with 7 nucleotides matching TRBD1. The ends lost 7 bases at V and 0 bases at J; junction bases unmatched: 8. The CDR3 loop spans 15 amino acids. In germline, CDR1 is LNHDA, CDR2 SQIVND (reference sequence).

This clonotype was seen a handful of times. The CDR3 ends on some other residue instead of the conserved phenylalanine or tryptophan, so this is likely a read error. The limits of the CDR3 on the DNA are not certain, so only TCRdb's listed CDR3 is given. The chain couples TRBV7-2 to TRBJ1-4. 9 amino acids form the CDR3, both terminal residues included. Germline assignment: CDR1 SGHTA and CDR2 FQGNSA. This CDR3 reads CASSLERSG.

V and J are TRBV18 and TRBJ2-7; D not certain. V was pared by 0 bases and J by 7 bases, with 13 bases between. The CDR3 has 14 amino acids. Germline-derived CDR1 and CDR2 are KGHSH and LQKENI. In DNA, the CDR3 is TGTGCCAGCTCACCACCGGGTAACACCCGGGAGCAGTACTTC. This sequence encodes CASSPPGNTREQYF.

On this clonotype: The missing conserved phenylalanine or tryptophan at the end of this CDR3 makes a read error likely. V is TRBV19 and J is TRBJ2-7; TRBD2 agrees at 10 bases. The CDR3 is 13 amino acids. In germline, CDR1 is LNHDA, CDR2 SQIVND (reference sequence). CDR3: CVSSQGLAWEQYL. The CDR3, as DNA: TGTGTCAGTAGTCAGGGACTAGCGTGGGAGCAGTACCTC.

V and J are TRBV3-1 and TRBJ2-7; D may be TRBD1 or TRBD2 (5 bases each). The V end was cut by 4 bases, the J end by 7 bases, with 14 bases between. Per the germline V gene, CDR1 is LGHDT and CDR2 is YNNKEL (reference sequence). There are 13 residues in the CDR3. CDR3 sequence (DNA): TGTGCCAGCAGCCCGCCCCAGGGACGGGAGCAGTACTTC. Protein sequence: CASSPPQGREQYF.

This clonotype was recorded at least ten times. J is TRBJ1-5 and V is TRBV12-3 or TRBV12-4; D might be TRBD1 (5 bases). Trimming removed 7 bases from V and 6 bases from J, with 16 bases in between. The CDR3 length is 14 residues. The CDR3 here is CASKSTSGGQPQHF. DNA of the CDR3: TGTGCCAGCAAGTCCACGTCGGGGGGTCAGCCCCAGCATTTT.

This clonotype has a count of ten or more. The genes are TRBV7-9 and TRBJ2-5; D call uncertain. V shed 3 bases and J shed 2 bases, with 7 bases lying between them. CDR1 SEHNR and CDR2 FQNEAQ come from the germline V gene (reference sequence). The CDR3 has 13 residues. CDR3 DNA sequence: TGTGCCAGCAGCTTCACCTCACAAGAGACCCAGTACTTC. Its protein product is CASSFTSQETQYF.

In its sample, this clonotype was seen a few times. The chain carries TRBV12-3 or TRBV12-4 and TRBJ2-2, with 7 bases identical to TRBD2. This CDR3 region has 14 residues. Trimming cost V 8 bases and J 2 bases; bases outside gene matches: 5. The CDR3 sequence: CASRSSGNTGELFF. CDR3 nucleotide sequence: TGTGCCAGCCGGTCTAGCGGAAACACCGGGGAGCTGTTTTTT.

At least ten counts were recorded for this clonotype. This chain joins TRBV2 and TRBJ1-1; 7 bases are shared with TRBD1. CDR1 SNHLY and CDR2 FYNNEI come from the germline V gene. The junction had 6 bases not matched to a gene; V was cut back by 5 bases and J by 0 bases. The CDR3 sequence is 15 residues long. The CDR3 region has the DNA TGTGCCAGCAGTTTGACAGGGTCAATGAACACTGAAGCTTTCTTT. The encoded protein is CASSLTGSMNTEAFF.

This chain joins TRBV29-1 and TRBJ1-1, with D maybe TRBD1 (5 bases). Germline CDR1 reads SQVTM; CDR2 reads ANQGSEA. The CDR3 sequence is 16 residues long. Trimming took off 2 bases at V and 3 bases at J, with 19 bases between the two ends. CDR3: CSVEPTAGLPDTEAFF. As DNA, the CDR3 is TGCAGCGTTGAACCGACAGCCGGTCTCCCCGACACTGAAGCTTTCTTT.

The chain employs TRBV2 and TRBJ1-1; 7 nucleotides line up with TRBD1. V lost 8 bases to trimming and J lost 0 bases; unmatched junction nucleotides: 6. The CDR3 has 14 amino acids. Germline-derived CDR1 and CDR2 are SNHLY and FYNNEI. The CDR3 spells CASVRTGLNTEAFF. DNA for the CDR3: TGTGCCAGCGTGCGGACAGGTTTGAACACTGAAGCTTTCTTT.

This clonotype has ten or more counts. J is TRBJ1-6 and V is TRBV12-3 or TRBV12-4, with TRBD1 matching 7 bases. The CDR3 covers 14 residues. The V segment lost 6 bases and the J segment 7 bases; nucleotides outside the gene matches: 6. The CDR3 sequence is CASRLGTANSPLHF. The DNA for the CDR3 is TGTGCCAGCAGGCTCGGGACAGCCAATTCACCCCTCCACTTT.

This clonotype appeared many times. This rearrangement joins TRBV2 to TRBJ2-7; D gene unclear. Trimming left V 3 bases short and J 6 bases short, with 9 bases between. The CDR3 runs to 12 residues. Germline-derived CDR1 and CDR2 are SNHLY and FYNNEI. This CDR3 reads CASSETRIEQYF. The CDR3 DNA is TGTGCCAGCAGTGAGACGAGAATCGAGCAGTACTTC.

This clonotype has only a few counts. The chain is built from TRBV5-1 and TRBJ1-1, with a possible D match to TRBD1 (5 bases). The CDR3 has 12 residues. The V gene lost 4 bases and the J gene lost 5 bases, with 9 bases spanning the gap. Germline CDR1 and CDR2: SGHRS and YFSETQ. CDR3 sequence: CASSGTWTEAFF. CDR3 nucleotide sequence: TGCGCCAGCAGCGGGACGTGGACTGAAGCTTTCTTT.

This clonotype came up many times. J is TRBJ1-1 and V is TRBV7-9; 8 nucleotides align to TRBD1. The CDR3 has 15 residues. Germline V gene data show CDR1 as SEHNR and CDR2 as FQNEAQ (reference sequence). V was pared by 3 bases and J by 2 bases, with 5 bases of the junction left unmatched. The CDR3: CASSLPTGANTEAFF. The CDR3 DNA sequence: TGTGCCAGCAGCTTGCCGACAGGGGCCAACACTGAAGCTTTCTTT.

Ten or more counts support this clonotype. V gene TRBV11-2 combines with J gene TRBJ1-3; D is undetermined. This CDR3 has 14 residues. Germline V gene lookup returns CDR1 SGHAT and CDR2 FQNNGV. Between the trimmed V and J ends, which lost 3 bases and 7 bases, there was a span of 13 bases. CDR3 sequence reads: CASSLFSVGNTIYF. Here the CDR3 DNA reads TGTGCCAGCAGCTTGTTCTCGGTTGGGAACACCATATATTTT.

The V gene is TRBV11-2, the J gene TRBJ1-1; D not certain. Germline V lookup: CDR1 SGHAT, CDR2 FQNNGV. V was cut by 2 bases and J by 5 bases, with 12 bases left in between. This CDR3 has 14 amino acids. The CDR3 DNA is TGTGCCAGCAGCTTAAATCGGGTAAGAACTGAAGCTTTCTTT. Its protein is CASSLNRVRTEAFF.

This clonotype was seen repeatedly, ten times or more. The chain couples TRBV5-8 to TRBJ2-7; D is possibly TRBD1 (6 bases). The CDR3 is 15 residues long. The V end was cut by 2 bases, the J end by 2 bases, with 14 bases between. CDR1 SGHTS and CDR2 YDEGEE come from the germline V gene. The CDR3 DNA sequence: TGTGCCAGCAGCTTCACAGGGAGCCAGCCCTACGAGCAGTACTTC. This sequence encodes CASSFTGSQPYEQYF. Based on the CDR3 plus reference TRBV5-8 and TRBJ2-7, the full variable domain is EAGVTQSPTHLIKTRGQQATLRCSPISGHTSVYWYQQALGLGLQFLLWYDEGEERNRGNFPPRFSGRQFPNYSSELNVNALELEDSALYLCASSFTGSQPYEQYFGPGTRLTVT.

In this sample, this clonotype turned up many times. The CDR3 spells CAIGDNVLTF. The CDR3 bases are TGTGCCATCGGAGACAACGTCCTGACTTTC. This chain connects TRBV10-3 to TRBJ2-6; unclear D gene. V was shortened by 8 bases and J by 9 bases, with 5 bases between the two germline ends. This CDR3 is 10 amino acids long. The germline CDR1 and CDR2 sequences are ENHRY and SYGVKD.

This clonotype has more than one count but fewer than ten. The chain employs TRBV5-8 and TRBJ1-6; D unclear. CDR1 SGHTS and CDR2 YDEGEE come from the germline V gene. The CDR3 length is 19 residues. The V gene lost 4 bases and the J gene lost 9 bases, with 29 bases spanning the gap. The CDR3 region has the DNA TGTGCCAGCAGCGAACGGACGTCTCTCTTCGGGAGGGCGGTTTCACCCCTCCACTTT. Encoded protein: CASSERTSLFGRAVSPLHF.

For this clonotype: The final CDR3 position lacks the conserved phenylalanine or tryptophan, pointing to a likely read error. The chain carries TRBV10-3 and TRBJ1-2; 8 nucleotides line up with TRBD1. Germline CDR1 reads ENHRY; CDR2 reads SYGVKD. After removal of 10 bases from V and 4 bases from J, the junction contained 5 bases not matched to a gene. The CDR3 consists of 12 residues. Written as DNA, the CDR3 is TGTGCCACCTCGGGGACAGGCTATGGCTACACCATC. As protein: CATSGTGYGYTI.

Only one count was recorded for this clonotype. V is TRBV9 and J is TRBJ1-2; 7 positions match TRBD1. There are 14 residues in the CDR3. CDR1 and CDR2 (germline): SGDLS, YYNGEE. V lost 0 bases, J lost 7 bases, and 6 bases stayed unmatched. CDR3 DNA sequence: TGTGCCAGCAGCGTAGAGACAGGGAGAGGTGGCTACACCTTC. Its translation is CASSVETGRGGYTF.